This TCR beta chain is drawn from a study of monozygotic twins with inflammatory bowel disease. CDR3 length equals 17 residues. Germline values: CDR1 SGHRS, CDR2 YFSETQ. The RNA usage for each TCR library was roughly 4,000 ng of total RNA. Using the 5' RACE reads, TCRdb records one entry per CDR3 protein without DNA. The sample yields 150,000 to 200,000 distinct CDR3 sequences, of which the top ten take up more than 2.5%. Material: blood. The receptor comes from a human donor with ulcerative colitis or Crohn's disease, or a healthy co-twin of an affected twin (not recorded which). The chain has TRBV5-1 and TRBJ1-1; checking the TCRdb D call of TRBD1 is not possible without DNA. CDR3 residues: CASSLAGTGGRNTEAFF.